Below are 21 T cell receptor beta chains sequenced from a single sample in a study of OX40 agonist ivuxolimab in advanced cancers. The assay was immunoSEQ multiplex PCR, and TCRdb's table has in-frame clones only and misses some. Of approximately 50,000 clones in the sample, roughly three quarters were seen once. Specimen: CD4+ or CD8+ T cells sorted from blood, collected in a trial of the OX40 agonist ivuxolimab. The receptors originated from an adult with an advanced solid tumor such as melanoma, head and neck, liver or kidney cancer.

The V gene is TRBV19, the J gene TRBJ2-5, with TRBD1 matching over 7 bases. CDR1 and CDR2 (germline): LNHDA, SQIVND (reference sequence). There are 13 residues in the CDR3. The V and J ends lost 8 bases and 4 bases, in that order; junction bases with no gene match: 7. CDR3 protein: CASSGGRAETQYF. The DNA of the CDR3 is TGTGCCAGTTCAGGGGGTAGAGCAGAGACCCAGTACTTC.

This chain joins TRBV7-2 and TRBJ1-1, with a tentative D call TRBD1 (6 bases). Per germline, CDR1 SGHTA and CDR2 FQGNSA. Trimming removed 3 bases from V and 0 bases from J, with 8 bases in between. The CDR3 runs to 14 residues. The CDR3 sequence: CASSFGQLNTEAFF. The CDR3 DNA reads TGTGCCAGCAGCTTTGGACAGTTGAACACTGAAGCTTTCTTT. Complete variable domain (other parts from reference TRBV7-2 and TRBJ1-1): GAGVSQSPSNKVTEKGKDVELRCDPISGHTALYWYRQSLGQGLEFLIYFQGNSAPDKSGLPSDRFSAERTGGSVSTLTIQRTQQEDSAVYLCASSFGQLNTEAFFGQGTRLTVV.

The rearrangement links TRBV19 to TRBJ2-7, with 9 bases lining up with TRBD1. CDR1 and CDR2 (germline): LNHDA, SQIVND (reference sequence). V was pared by 8 bases and J by 2 bases, with 7 bases of the junction left unmatched. CDR3 length equals 14 residues. CDR3 DNA: TGTGCCAGTGCTAAACAGGGGGCCACCTACGAGCAGTACTTC. Its translation: CASAKQGATYEQYF.

The CDR3 coding sequence is TGTGCCAGCTCACTCAACTGGGGCGAGACCCAGTACTTC. Its protein is CASSLNWGETQYF. The chain joins TRBV18 to TRBJ2-5; tentatively, D is TRBD1 (5 bases). V lost 4 bases and J 5 bases, leaving 11 bases between the germline ends. Germline V gene sequence: CDR1 KGHSH, CDR2 LQKENI. CDR3 size: 13 residues.

This sequence joins TRBV29-1 and TRBJ1-1; 9 bases map to TRBD1. V shed 6 bases and J 5 bases; nucleotides not matched to a gene: 4. This CDR3 has 12 amino acids. In germline, CDR1 is SQVTM, CDR2 ANQGSEA. CDR3 DNA: TGCAGCGTGACTGACAGGGGGACTGAAGCTTTCTTT. Its translation is CSVTDRGTEAFF.

The chain is built from TRBV7-9 and TRBJ2-5, with D maybe TRBD1 (5 bases). Trimming removed 1 base from V and 2 bases from J, with 11 bases in between. The V gene's germline CDR1 is SEHNR and CDR2 FQNEAQ (reference sequence). The CDR3 loop spans 15 amino acids. CDR3 sequence: CASSLGEPGQETQYF. Written as DNA, the CDR3 is TGTGCCAGCAGCTTAGGAGAGCCAGGGCAAGAGACCCAGTACTTC. The variable domain in full, completed from reference TRBV7-9 and TRBJ2-5, reads DTGVSQNPRHKITKRGQNVTFRCDPISEHNRLYWYRQTLGQGPEFLTYFQNEAQLEKSRLLSDRFSAERPKGSFSTLEIQRTEQGDSAMYLCASSLGEPGQETQYFGPGTRLLVL.

The chain couples TRBV6-5 to TRBJ2-2, with D possibly being TRBD1 (6 bases). Trimming removed 7 bases at V and 3 bases at J, with 9 bases between. From germline, CDR1 is MNHEY and CDR2 SVGAGI. The CDR3 totals 13 residues. The CDR3 region has the DNA TGTGCCAGCAATCCAGGGGACACCGGGGAGCTGTTTTTT. Translation: CASNPGDTGELFF.

The V and J genes are TRBV2 and TRBJ2-6, with TRBD1 identical over 11 bases. There are 18 residues in the CDR3. V shed 4 bases, J shed 0 bases, and the junction held 5 bases outside the gene matches. Looked up from germline, CDR1 is SNHLY and CDR2 is FYNNEI. The DNA of the CDR3 is TGTGCCAGCAGTGTAGGGACAGGGGGGGTCTCTGGGGCCAACGTCCTGACTTTC. Its protein product is CASSVGTGGVSGANVLTF.

V is TRBV29-1 and J is TRBJ2-1; TRBD2 matches at 8 bases. CDR1 and CDR2 from the germline V gene are SQVTM and ANQGSEA. The CDR3 is 16 residues long. V shed 3 bases, J shed 1 base, and the junction held 8 bases outside the gene matches. CDR3: CSVDGLAIRSYNEQFF. DNA for the CDR3: TGCAGCGTTGATGGACTAGCAATTCGGTCCTACAATGAGCAGTTCTTC.

The chain joins TRBV6-1 to TRBJ2-2, with D possibly matching TRBD2 (6 bases). The CDR3 has 13 amino acids. The germline V and J ends were trimmed by 6 bases and 7 bases, with 12 bases remaining between them. The germline V gene has CDR1 MNHNS and CDR2 SASEGT. This chain's CDR3 is CASSEREYGELFF. The CDR3 DNA reads as TGTGCCAGCAGCGAACGGGAGTACGGGGAGCTGTTTTTT.

The chain employs TRBV9 and TRBJ1-4; 7 bases map to TRBD1. V shed 0 bases, J shed 5 bases, and the junction held 4 bases outside the gene matches. Germline V gene lookup returns CDR1 SGDLS and CDR2 YYNGEE. The CDR3 has 15 amino acids. The CDR3: CASSVETGTNEKLFF. Written as DNA, the CDR3 is TGTGCCAGCAGCGTAGAGACAGGGACAAATGAAAAACTGTTTTTT. The complete variable domain, with remaining parts taken from reference TRBV9 and TRBJ1-4, reads DSGVTQTPKHLITATGQRVTLRCSPRSGDLSVYWYQQSLDQGLQFLIQYYNGEERAKGNILERFSAQQFPDLHSELNLSSLELGDSALYFCASSVETGTNEKLFFGSGTQLSVL.

The rearrangement uses TRBV29-1 and TRBJ2-2, with D possibly matching TRBD1 (5 bases). This CDR3 has 15 amino acids. The germline gives CDR1 SQVTM, CDR2 ANQGSEA. The ends were cut back, 7 bases at V and 5 bases at J, with 20 bases in the middle. In nucleotides, the CDR3 is TGCAGCGCCCGTCAGGGTGCCGGAACTACCGGGGAGCTGTTTTTT. Protein: CSARQGAGTTGELFF.

The rearrangement uses TRBV5-1 and TRBJ2-7; either TRBD1 or TRBD2 may supply D (6 bases each). Germline CDR1 SGHRS, CDR2 YFSETQ. There are 17 residues in the CDR3. The V and J ends lost 2 bases and 0 bases respectively, with 18 bases between them. CDR3 residues: CASSLNPKGDFSYEQYF. CDR3 in DNA: TGCGCCAGCAGCTTAAACCCAAAGGGGGACTTCTCCTACGAGCAGTACTTC.

This clone was counted between two and nine times. This sequence joins TRBV9 and TRBJ1-3; 8 bases fit TRBD1. The V segment lost 4 bases and the J segment 7 bases; nucleotides outside the gene matches: 10. The CDR3 has 15 amino acids. CDR1 is SGDLS and CDR2 is YYNGEE in the germline V gene. The CDR3 here is CASSTRTGTGNTIYF. Written as DNA, the CDR3 is TGTGCCAGCAGCACCCGGACAGGGACGGGGAACACCATATATTTT. The full variable domain, its missing parts supplied by reference TRBV9 and TRBJ1-3, is DSGVTQTPKHLITATGQRVTLRCSPRSGDLSVYWYQQSLDQGLQFLIQYYNGEERAKGNILERFSAQQFPDLHSELNLSSLELGDSALYFCASSTRTGTGNTIYFGEGSWLTVV.

This chain uses TRBV28 with TRBJ2-1, with 8 nucleotides matching TRBD2. CDR1 and CDR2 from the germline V gene are MDHEN and SYDVKM. V trimming: 5 bases; J trimming: 7 bases; junction bases outside the gene matches: 13. The CDR3 contains 16 residues. The CDR3 spells CASSRPPGLVRNEQFF. CDR3 DNA: TGTGCCAGCAGTCGACCGCCGGGACTAGTTAGGAATGAGCAGTTCTTC.

This chain connects TRBV27 to TRBJ2-2; 9 bases match TRBD2. Per germline, CDR1 MNHEY and CDR2 SMNVEV (reference sequence). The CDR3 loop spans 15 amino acids. With 7 bases clipped from V and 3 bases from J, the junction kept 6 bases outside the gene matches. The CDR3 loop is CASTSGTVDTGELFF. For the CDR3, the DNA is TGTGCCAGCACTAGCGGGACGGTTGACACCGGGGAGCTGTTTTTT.

V gene TRBV11-3 combines with J gene TRBJ1-1; TRBD1 agrees at 9 bases. V shed 3 bases and J 5 bases; nucleotides not matched to a gene: 4. CDR1 SGHNT and CDR2 YENEEA come from the germline V gene. The CDR3 sequence is 14 residues long. Here the CDR3 reads CASSLDRGGTEAFF. Written as DNA, the CDR3 is TGTGCCAGCAGCTTGGACAGGGGAGGTACTGAAGCTTTCTTT.

The chain links TRBV30 to TRBJ2-4; 7 bases fit TRBD1. CDR1 is GTSNPN and CDR2 is SVGIG in the germline V gene (reference sequence). This CDR3 is 16 amino acids long. With 3 bases clipped from V and 6 bases from J, the junction kept 14 bases outside the gene matches. This chain's CDR3 is CAWSRQTGSGGNIQYF. The CDR3 DNA follows: TGTGCCTGGAGCCGACAGACAGGGTCAGGTGGAAACATTCAGTACTTC.

This clone was observed a few times. V and J are TRBV28 and TRBJ1-5; D is undetermined. Germline CDR1 is MDHEN and CDR2 is SYDVKM. CDR3 length equals 17 residues. Between the trimmed V and J ends, which lost 5 bases and 0 bases, there was a span of 17 bases. CDR3 coding DNA: TGTGCCAGCAGTACAACCCGGCCCGGAATTAGCAATCAGCCCCAGCATTTT. Translated: CASSTTRPGISNQPQHF.

This chain uses TRBV11-3 with TRBJ2-3; D is ambiguous. Germline values: CDR1 SGHNT, CDR2 YENEEA. V dropped 5 bases and J dropped 0 bases, with 15 bases sitting between them. The CDR3 extends over 16 amino acids. Here the CDR3 DNA reads TGTGCCAGCAGCCCCTCTTATTCGACCAGCACAGATACGCAGTATTTT. As protein: CASSPSYSTSTDTQYF.

This rearrangement joins TRBV7-2 to TRBJ2-5; D is unresolved. In germline, CDR1 is SGHTA, CDR2 FQGNSA. The CDR3 spans 14 residues. V was cut by 4 bases and J by 5 bases, with 14 bases left in between. CDR3 amino acids: CASSSPGGWETQYF. Here the CDR3 DNA reads TGTGCCAGCAGCTCACCTGGCGGTTGGGAGACCCAGTACTTC. Full variable domain (rest looked up from reference TRBV7-2 and TRBJ2-5): GAGVSQSPSNKVTEKGKDVELRCDPISGHTALYWYRQSLGQGLEFLIYFQGNSAPDKSGLPSDRFSAERTGGSVSTLTIQRTQQEDSAVYLCASSSPGGWETQYFGPGTRLLVL.